Listed here are 26 T cell receptor beta chains from one sample, sequenced in a study of cytomegalovirus exposure and HLA in healthy donors. TCRdb's table, derived via immunoSEQ multiplex PCR, lists solely in-frame clones and lacks some. The sample shows around 190,000 clones, roughly 86% of them seen only once. Sequencing was carried out using PBMCs. The receptors were gathered from a man aged 30-40 years in good health and CMV-seropositive.

V is TRBV7-2 and J is TRBJ1-5; a weak D match, TRBD1 (5 bases). This CDR3 is 15 amino acids long. Between the trimmed V and J ends, which lost 3 bases and 7 bases, there was a span of 16 bases. Per germline, CDR1 SGHTA and CDR2 FQGNSA. The CDR3 sequence: CASSLDNGDGQPQHF. The DNA of the CDR3 is TGTGCCAGCAGCTTGGACAACGGAGATGGACAGCCCCAGCATTTT.

For the CDR3, the DNA is TGTGCCAGCAGCCCCGGACAGCCATACGAGCAGTACTTC. As protein: CASSPGQPYEQYF. This chain connects TRBV7-2 to TRBJ2-7; TRBD1 is a possible D gene (6 bases). Trimming pared 5 bases from V and 4 bases from J, leaving 12 bases between. CDR1 and CDR2 (germline): SGHTA, FQGNSA. The CDR3 loop spans 13 amino acids.

V usage is TRBV9 and J usage is TRBJ2-3, with D unclear. The V gene's germline CDR1 is SGDLS and CDR2 YYNGEE. The V end lost 3 bases, the J end lost 0 bases, and 11 bases lay between the germline ends. CDR3 size: 15 residues. The CDR3 region is CASSALGPSTDTQYF. DNA of the CDR3: TGTGCCAGCAGCGCACTGGGCCCTAGCACAGATACGCAGTATTTT.

By share, this clone ranks as medium-sized. The same CDR3 also results from other DNA sequences found in this sample. The chain uses TRBV19 and TRBJ2-7; 10 bases align to TRBD1. The CDR3 covers 12 residues. Germline V gives CDR1 LNHDA, CDR2 SQIVND (reference sequence). The CDR3 nucleotides are TGTGCATCCCGGGACAGGGGATACGAGCAGTACTTC. It specifies CASRDRGYEQYF.

The chain joins TRBV4-3 to TRBJ1-4; D gene unclear. The CDR3 is 15 amino acids. Trimming pared 0 bases from V and 8 bases from J, leaving 13 bases between. In germline, CDR1 is LGHNA, CDR2 YSLEER. The CDR3 DNA follows: TGCGCCAGCAGCCAAGATCTCGGAGGAGGAGAAAAACTGTTTTTT. Its translation is CASSQDLGGGEKLFF.

A single count supports this clone. The chain couples TRBV7-8 to TRBJ2-7; 7 nucleotides line up with TRBD2. The length of the CDR3 is 13 residues. Germline-derived CDR1 and CDR2 are SGHVS and FQNEAQ. The ends lost 5 bases at V and 6 bases at J; junction bases unmatched: 7. This CDR3 is CASSPRGEGEQYF. CDR3 nucleotides: TGTGCCAGCAGCCCCCGGGGGGAAGGCGAGCAGTACTTC.

This clone was counted between two and nine times. The gene calls are TRBV18 and TRBJ2-5; D uncertain. Germline CDR1 KGHSH, CDR2 LQKENI. Trimming removed 7 bases from V and 7 bases from J, with 19 bases in between. The CDR3 has 14 amino acids. The CDR3 region has the DNA TGTGCCAGCTTCACGTTGGCGGACCCCGGGACCCAGTACTTC. Translation: CASFTLADPGTQYF.

The chain carries TRBV11-2 and TRBJ2-7; possibly TRBD2 for D (5 bases). This CDR3 is 14 amino acids long. The V end lost 5 bases, the J end lost 1 base, and 12 bases lay between the germline ends. Germline V gene sequence: CDR1 SGHAT, CDR2 FQNNGV. CDR3 loop: CASSRDGVSYEQYF. The CDR3 DNA follows: TGTGCCAGCAGCCGGGATGGGGTGTCCTACGAGCAGTACTTC.

The chain is built from TRBV19 and TRBJ1-5, with D unresolved. Germline assignment: CDR1 LNHDA and CDR2 SQIVND (reference sequence). The CDR3 has 18 residues. V was trimmed by 6 bases and J by 0 bases, leaving 21 bases between them. The CDR3 nucleotides are TGTGCCAGTAGCAGAGGCCTTGAGGTTATTAGTAGCAATCAGCCCCAGCATTTT. Encoded protein: CASSRGLEVISSNQPQHF. Full variable domain (remainder filled in from reference TRBV19 and TRBJ1-5): DGGITQSPKYLFRKEGQNVTLSCEQNLNHDAMYWYRQDPGQGLRLIYYSQIVNDFQKGDIAEGYSVSREKKESFPLTVTSAQKNPTAFYLCASSRGLEVISSNQPQHFGDGTRLSIL.

The chain combines TRBV5-1 with TRBJ2-1; TRBD2 matches at 11 bases. V dropped 0 bases and J dropped 0; count of bases not matched to a gene: 2. The CDR3 consists of 17 residues. CDR1 and CDR2 from the germline V gene are SGHRS and YFSETQ. The CDR3 protein is CASSLGGLADSYNEQFF. The DNA for the CDR3 is TGCGCCAGCAGCTTGGGGGGACTAGCGGACTCCTACAATGAGCAGTTCTTC.

The chain uses TRBV28 and TRBJ1-2, with 12 bases identical to TRBD1. Germline V gene sequence: CDR1 MDHEN, CDR2 SYDVKM. Losses at the gene ends were 4 bases for V and 4 bases for J; bases not matched to a gene: 7. This CDR3 has 16 residues. The CDR3 DNA is TGTGCCAGCAGTTCCCCCCTGGGACAGGGGGCCTATGGCTACACCTTC. Amino acid sequence: CASSSPLGQGAYGYTF.

The chain joins TRBV29-1 to TRBJ2-1, with TRBD2 matching 13 bases. From germline, CDR1 is SQVTM and CDR2 ANQGSEA. This CDR3 contains 16 residues. CDR3 in amino acids: CSGTSGKSPSYNEQFF. Written as DNA, the CDR3 is TGCAGTGGGACTAGCGGGAAGAGTCCCTCCTACAATGAGCAGTTCTTC.

This sequence joins TRBV6-5 and TRBJ2-1, with TRBD2 identical over 10 bases. V shed 6 bases, J shed 4 bases, and the junction held 6 bases outside the gene matches. The CDR3 totals 15 residues. Per germline, CDR1 MNHEY and CDR2 SVGAGI. This CDR3 is CASRSGTSEYNEQFF. The CDR3 nucleotides are TGTGCCAGCAGATCCGGGACTAGCGAGTACAATGAGCAGTTCTTC.

The sample holds one count of this clone. The rearrangement uses TRBV7-2 and TRBJ1-1, with unresolved D. Germline CDR1 SGHTA, CDR2 FQGNSA. The CDR3 sequence is 14 residues long. V was shortened by 4 bases and J by 1 base, with 10 bases between the two germline ends. CDR3 sequence (DNA): TGTGCCAGCAGCTCCGGATCCACGAACACTGAAGCTTTCTTT. This gives the protein CASSSGSTNTEAFF.

The chain recombines TRBV28 with TRBJ2-1; 11 bases are a match to TRBD2. CDR3 length: 18 amino acids. The V gene's germline CDR1 is MDHEN and CDR2 SYDVKM. After removal of 3 bases from V and 7 bases from J, the junction contained 14 bases not matched to a gene. Written as DNA, the CDR3 is TGTGCCAGCAGTTTTTGGGAAACCGGGACTAGCGGTAGGAATGAGCAGTTCTTC. Its protein product is CASSFWETGTSGRNEQFF.

The rearrangement uses TRBV28 and TRBJ2-7; 9 bases align to TRBD1. The J segment lost 4 bases and the V segment lost 5 bases, leaving 9 bases of the junction unmatched. The CDR3 runs to 15 residues. CDR1 and CDR2 (germline): MDHEN, SYDVKM. Here the CDR3 DNA reads TGTGCCAGCAGTACAACCGGGACAGGGAAGTACGAGCAGTACTTC. As protein: CASSTTGTGKYEQYF.

The J gene is TRBJ1-1, the V gene TRBV2, with unresolved D. Germline V gives CDR1 SNHLY, CDR2 FYNNEI. Trimming took off 6 bases at V and 8 bases at J, with 19 bases between the two ends. The CDR3 totals 14 residues. The CDR3 reads CASRSLPDGNEAFF. Here the CDR3 DNA reads TGTGCCAGCAGGTCCTTACCGGACGGGAACGAAGCTTTCTTT.

The J gene is TRBJ2-7, the V gene TRBV6-5; no firm D call. Germline-derived CDR1 and CDR2 are MNHEY and SVGAGI. V was clipped by 2 bases and J by 4 bases, with 9 bases between them. The CDR3 consists of 13 residues. CDR3 in DNA: TGTGCCAGCAGTTACAGGGCAGAGTACGAGCAGTACTTC. It specifies CASSYRAEYEQYF.

In its sample, this clone was seen many times. Other DNA sequences in this sample translate to the same CDR3. This chain uses TRBV11-2 with TRBJ2-3, with unresolved D. This CDR3 comprises 12 residues. Per germline, CDR1 SGHAT and CDR2 FQNNGV. Trimming cost V 5 bases and J 1 base, with 4 bases left between them. As DNA, the CDR3 is TGTGCCAGCAGCGGACGCACAGATACGCAGTATTTT. Protein product: CASSGRTDTQYF.

V and J are TRBV5-1 and TRBJ1-1; D ambiguous. The CDR3 runs to 15 residues. With 0 bases removed from V and 1 base from J, the gap between germline ends came to 10 bases. Germline assignment: CDR1 SGHRS and CDR2 YFSETQ. CDR3: CASSLVSVENTEAFF. The CDR3 nucleotides are TGCGCCAGCAGCTTGGTTTCAGTTGAGAACACTGAAGCTTTCTTT.

The chain links TRBV4-1 to TRBJ2-1, with 10 bases aligning to TRBD2. CDR3 length: 16 amino acids. CDR1 and CDR2 from the germline V gene are MGHRA and YSYEKL. Trimming at V came to 6 bases and at J to 3 bases, leaving 8 bases not matched to a gene. In DNA form, the CDR3 reads TGCGCCAGCAGACCTAGCGGGAGTTCGAACTACAATGAGCAGTTCTTC. Its protein is CASRPSGSSNYNEQFF.

The rearrangement uses TRBV27 and TRBJ2-7, with 10 bases lining up with TRBD2. The CDR3 is 14 residues long. Trimming at V came to 5 bases and at J to 2 bases, leaving 3 bases not matched to a gene. Germline V gives CDR1 MNHEY, CDR2 SMNVEV (reference sequence). DNA for the CDR3: TGTGCCAGCAGTCCGCTAGCGGGGGCCTACGAGCAGTACTTC. Protein sequence: CASSPLAGAYEQYF.

The rearrangement uses TRBV6-1 and TRBJ2-7, with 9 bases fitting TRBD2. V shed 10 bases, J shed 0 bases, and the junction held 1 base outside the gene matches. The CDR3 runs 12 residues. CDR1 and CDR2 (germline): MNHNS, SASEGT. The CDR3 DNA reads TGTGCCACTAGCGGGATCTCCTACGAGCAGTACTTC. This translates into CATSGISYEQYF.

The chain combines TRBV5-5 with TRBJ1-5; no firm D call. The length of the CDR3 is 14 residues. V gave up 4 bases and J gave up 1 base, with 9 bases separating them. Germline CDR1 and CDR2: SGHKS and YYEKEE (reference sequence). This CDR3 is CASSPGLSNQPQHF. CDR3 DNA: TGTGCCAGCAGCCCCGGACTGAGCAATCAGCCCCAGCATTTT.

This clone was counted between two and nine times. V and J are TRBV18 and TRBJ1-1, with D perhaps matching TRBD1 (6 bases). This CDR3 spans 13 amino acids. Deletions cut 5 bases from V and 0 bases from J, with 7 bases between. Germline V gene data show CDR1 as KGHSH and CDR2 as LQKENI. The CDR3, as DNA: TGTGCCAGCTCAACAGGGATGAACACTGAAGCTTTCTTT. It encodes CASSTGMNTEAFF.

V usage is TRBV11-3 and J usage is TRBJ2-1; no firm D call. Germline lookup yields CDR1 SGHNT and CDR2 YENEEA. Deletions cut 5 bases from V and 8 bases from J, with 7 bases between. The CDR3 spans 11 residues. CDR3 residues: CASSHPHEQFF. The CDR3 nucleotides read TGTGCCAGCAGCCACCCCCATGAGCAGTTCTTC.